The entry below describes one T cell receptor (beta chain). This sample was taken from a study of blood T cell repertoires in COVID-19. The data were produced by immunoSEQ multiplex PCR, yet TCRdb's version contains in-frame clones alone and is incomplete. The sample has some 400,000 clones; over 75% are singletons. The V segment lost 4 bases and the J segment 7 bases; nucleotides outside the gene matches: 2. The germline V gene has CDR1 MNHEY and CDR2 SVGAGI. The CDR3 is made up of 14 amino acids. The rearrangement uses TRBV6-5 and TRBJ1-6, with 9 nucleotides matching TRBD1. The source of this sequence is a man aged 30 to 45 who had recovered from COVID-19. Material for sequencing was PBMCs or T cells enriched from blood (not recorded which). The CDR3 loop is CASSLGQGNSPLHF. DNA for the CDR3: TGTGCCAGCAGTTTAGGACAGGGGAATTCACCCCTCCACTTT.